The clone carrying this T cell receptor beta chain was seen ten or more times. What it binds is unknown. TCRdb passed the 5' RACE reads through MiXCR, listing each CDR3 protein once. The data hold a few hundred thousand distinct CDR3 sequences, with about 18% observed a single time. These data originate in a study of identical twins. Study-wide points: Conclusions were drawn cross-sectionally by statistical analysis, without following the same donors. Part of the zero-insertion signal could reflect confounding by invariant MAIT and iNKT cells.

V was pared by 4 bases and J by 7 bases, with 7 bases of the junction left unmatched. Germline V gene sequence: CDR1 KGHDR, CDR2 SFDVKD. The CDR3 consists of 15 residues. The sequencing input was naive T cells sorted from blood. The chain is built from TRBV24-1 and TRBJ2-2; 8 nucleotides line up with TRBD1. The clonotype was recovered from a middle-aged man in good health. CDR3 sequence reads: CATSDLQGVSGELFF. The CDR3, as DNA: TGTGCCACCAGTGACCTACAGGGGGTGAGCGGGGAGCTGTTTTTT.